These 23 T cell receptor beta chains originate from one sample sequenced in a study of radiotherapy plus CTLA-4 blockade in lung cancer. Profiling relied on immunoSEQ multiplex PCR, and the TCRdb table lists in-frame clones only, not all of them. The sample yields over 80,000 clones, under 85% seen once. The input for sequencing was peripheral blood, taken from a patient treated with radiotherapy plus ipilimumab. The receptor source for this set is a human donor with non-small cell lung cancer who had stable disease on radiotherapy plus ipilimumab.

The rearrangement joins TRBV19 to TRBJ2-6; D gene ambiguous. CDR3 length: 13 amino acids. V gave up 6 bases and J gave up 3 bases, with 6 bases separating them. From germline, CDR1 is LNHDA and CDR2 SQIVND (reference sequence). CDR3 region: CASRNGGANVLTF. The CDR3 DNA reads TGTGCCAGTAGGAACGGTGGGGCCAACGTCCTGACTTTC. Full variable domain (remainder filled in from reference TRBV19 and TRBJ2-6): DGGITQSPKYLFRKEGQNVTLSCEQNLNHDAMYWYRQDPGQGLRLIYYSQIVNDFQKGDIAEGYSVSREKKESFPLTVTSAQKNPTAFYLCASRNGGANVLTFGAGSRLTVL.

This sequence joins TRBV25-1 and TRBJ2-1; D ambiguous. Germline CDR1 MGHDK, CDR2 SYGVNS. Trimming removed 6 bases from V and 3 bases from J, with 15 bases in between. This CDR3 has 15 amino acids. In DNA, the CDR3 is TGTGCCAGCAGGGATTCTTTTGGGCACTACAATGAGCAGTTCTTC. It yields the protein CASRDSFGHYNEQFF.

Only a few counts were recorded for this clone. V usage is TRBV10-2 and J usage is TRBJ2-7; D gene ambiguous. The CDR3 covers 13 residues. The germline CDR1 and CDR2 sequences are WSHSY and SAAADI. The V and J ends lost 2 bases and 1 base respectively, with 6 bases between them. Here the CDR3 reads CASSEEVSYEQYF. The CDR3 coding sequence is TGCGCCAGCAGTGAGGAGGTGTCCTACGAGCAGTACTTC.

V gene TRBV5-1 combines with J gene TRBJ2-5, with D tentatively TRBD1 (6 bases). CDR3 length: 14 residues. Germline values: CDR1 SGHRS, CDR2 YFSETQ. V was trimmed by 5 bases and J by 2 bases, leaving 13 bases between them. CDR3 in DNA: TGCGCCAGCAGACCGACAGGAGTTCAAGAGACCCAGTACTTC. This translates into CASRPTGVQETQYF. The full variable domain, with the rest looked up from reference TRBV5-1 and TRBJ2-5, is KAGVTQTPRYLIKTRGQQVTLSCSPISGHRSVSWYQQTPGQGLQFLFEYFSETQRNKGNFPGRFSGRQFSNSRSEMNVSTLELGDSALYLCASRPTGVQETQYFGPGTRLLVL.

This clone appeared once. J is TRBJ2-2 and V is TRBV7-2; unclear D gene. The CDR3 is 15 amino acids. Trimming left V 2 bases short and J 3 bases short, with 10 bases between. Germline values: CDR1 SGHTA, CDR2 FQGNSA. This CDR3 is CASSLLRLDTGELFF. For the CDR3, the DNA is TGTGCCAGCAGCTTACTTAGGCTTGACACCGGGGAGCTGTTTTTT.

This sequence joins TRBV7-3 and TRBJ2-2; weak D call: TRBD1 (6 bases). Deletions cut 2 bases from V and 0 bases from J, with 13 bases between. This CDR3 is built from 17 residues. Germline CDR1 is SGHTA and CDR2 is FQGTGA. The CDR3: CASSLEGRTANTGELFF. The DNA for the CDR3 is TGTGCCAGCAGCTTAGAAGGCCGGACAGCGAACACCGGGGAGCTGTTTTTT.

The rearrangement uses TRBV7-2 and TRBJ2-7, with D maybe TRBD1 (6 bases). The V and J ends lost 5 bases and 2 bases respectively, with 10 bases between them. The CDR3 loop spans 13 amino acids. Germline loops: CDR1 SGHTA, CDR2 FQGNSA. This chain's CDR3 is CASSPQGTYEQYF. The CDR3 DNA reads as TGTGCCAGCAGCCCACAGGGCACCTACGAGCAGTACTTC.

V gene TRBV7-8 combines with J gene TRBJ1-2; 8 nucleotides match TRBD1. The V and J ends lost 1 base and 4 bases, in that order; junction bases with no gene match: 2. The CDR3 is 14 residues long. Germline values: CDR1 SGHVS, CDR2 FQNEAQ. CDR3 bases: TGTGCCAGCAGCTTAGGAGGGACAGGCTATGGCTACACCTTC. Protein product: CASSLGGTGYGYTF.

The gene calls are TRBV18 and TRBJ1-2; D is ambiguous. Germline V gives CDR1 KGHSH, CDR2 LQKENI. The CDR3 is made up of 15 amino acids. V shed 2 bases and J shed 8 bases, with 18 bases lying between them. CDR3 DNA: TGTGCCAGCTCACCAACAGCGACACATAAGGAGGGCTACACCTTC. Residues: CASSPTATHKEGYTF.

CDR3 sequence reads: CASSPIAGVSTGELFF. The CDR3 DNA reads TGTGCCAGCAGTCCGATAGCGGGGGTTTCCACCGGGGAGCTGTTTTTT. This chain uses TRBV25-1 with TRBJ2-2; 9 positions match TRBD2. Per the germline V gene, CDR1 is MGHDK and CDR2 is SYGVNS. The J segment lost 4 bases and the V segment lost 5 bases, leaving 8 bases of the junction unmatched. The CDR3 contains 16 residues.

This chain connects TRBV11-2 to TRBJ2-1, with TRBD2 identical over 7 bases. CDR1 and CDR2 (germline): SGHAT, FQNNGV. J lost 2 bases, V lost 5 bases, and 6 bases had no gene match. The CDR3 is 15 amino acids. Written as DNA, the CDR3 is TGTGCCAGCAGCCGCAGCGGGGCCCCCTACAATGAGCAGTTCTTC. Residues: CASSRSGAPYNEQFF.

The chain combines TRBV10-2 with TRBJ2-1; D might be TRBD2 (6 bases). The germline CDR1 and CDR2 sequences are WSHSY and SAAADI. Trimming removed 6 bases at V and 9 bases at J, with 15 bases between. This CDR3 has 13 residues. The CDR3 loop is CASRRLDPSEQFF. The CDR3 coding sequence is TGCGCCAGCAGACGACTAGATCCCAGTGAGCAGTTCTTC.

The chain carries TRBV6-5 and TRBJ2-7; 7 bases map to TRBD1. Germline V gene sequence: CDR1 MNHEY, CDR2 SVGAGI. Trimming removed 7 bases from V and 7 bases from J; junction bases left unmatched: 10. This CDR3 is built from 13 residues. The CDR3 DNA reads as TGTGCCAGCACCCTCAAGGGGGCAGCTGAGCAGTACTTC. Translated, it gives CASTLKGAAEQYF.

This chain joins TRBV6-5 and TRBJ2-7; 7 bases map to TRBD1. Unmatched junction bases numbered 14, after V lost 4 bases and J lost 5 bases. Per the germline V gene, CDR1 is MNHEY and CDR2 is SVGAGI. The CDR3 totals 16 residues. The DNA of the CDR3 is TGTGCCAGCAGTTCGACCTCGAGGGGGCGCCTCCACGAGCAGTACTTC. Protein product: CASSSTSRGRLHEQYF.

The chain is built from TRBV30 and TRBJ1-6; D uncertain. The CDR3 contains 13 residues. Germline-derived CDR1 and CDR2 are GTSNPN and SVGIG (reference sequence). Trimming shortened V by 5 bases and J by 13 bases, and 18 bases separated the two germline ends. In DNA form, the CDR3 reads TGTGCCTGGGATGAAACCACCCGAGGGCCCCTCCACTTT. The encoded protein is CAWDETTRGPLHF.

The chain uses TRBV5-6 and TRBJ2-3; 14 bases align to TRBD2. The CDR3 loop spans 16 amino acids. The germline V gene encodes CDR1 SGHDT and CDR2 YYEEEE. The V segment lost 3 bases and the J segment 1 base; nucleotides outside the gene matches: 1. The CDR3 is CASSSGLAGGTDTQYF. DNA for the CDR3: TGTGCCAGCAGCTCGGGACTAGCGGGGGGCACAGATACGCAGTATTTT.

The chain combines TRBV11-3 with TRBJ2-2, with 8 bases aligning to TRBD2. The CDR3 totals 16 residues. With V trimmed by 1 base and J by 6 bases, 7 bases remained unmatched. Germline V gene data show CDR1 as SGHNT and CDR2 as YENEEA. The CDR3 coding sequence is TGTGCCAGCAGCTTAGGAGTTAGCGGGGACCCCGGGGAGCTGTTTTTT. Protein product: CASSLGVSGDPGELFF.

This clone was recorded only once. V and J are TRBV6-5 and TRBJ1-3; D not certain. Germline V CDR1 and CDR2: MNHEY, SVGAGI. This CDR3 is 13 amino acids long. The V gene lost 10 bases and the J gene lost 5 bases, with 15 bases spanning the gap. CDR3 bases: TGTGCCACCGCGGCCACGGGGAGAAACACCATATATTTT. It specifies CATAATGRNTIYF.

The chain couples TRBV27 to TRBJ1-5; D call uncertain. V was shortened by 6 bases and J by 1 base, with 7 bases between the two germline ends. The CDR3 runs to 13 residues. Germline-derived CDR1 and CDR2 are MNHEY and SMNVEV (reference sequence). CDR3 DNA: TGTGCCAGCAGGGTTCGAAGCAATCAGCCCCAGCATTTT. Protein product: CASRVRSNQPQHF.

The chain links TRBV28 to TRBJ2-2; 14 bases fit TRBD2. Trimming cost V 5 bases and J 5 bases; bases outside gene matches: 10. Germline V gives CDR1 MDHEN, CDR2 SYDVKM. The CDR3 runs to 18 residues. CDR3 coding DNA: TGTGCCAGCAGTCCAAACGGAGGACTAGCGGGAGGAACCGGGGAGCTGTTTTTT. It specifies CASSPNGGLAGGTGELFF.

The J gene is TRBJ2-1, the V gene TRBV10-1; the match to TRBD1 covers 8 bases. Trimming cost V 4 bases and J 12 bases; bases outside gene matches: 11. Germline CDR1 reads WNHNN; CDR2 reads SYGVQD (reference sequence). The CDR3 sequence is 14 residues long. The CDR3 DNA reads TGCGCCAGCAGTGGGCAGGGGGCTCCTCCTCGGCAGTTCTTC. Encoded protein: CASSGQGAPPRQFF.

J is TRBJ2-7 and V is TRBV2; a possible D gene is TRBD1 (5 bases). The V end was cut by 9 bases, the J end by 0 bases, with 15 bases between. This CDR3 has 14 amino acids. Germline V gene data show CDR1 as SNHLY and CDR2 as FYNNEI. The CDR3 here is CASSDGAISYEQYF. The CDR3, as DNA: TGTGCCAGTTCGGATGGGGCCATCTCCTACGAGCAGTACTTC.

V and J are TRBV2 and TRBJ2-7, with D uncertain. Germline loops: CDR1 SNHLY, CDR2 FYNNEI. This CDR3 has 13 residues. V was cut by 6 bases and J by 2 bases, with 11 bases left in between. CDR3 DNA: TGTGCCAGCAGCGTTCGGGTAGCCTACGAGCAGTACTTC. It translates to CASSVRVAYEQYF.